The TCR beta chain described here comes from a study of blood T cell repertoires in COVID-19 (dated by TCRdb to between 2020 and 2021). Looking at the study overall: The collaborator samples originated in the United States, Italy and Spain and spanned the acute and convalescent phases of COVID-19. The material from the prospective study consisted of cDNA or gDNA derived from T cells, B-cell-depleted T cells, or PBMCs. The dataset comprised deeply sampled blood TCRbeta repertoires from subjects exposed to, actively infected with, or recovered from COVID-19. The repertoires were made available in a free public database intended to serve as a resource for research on the immune response to SARS-CoV-2. Samples were obtained from the ongoing ImmuneRACE study (first 160 participants) and from some 1,300 subjects provided by 6 global collaborators. The sample metadata nearly always contained a de-identified subject ID, COVID-19 status, age in years and sex. Where HLA class I and class II types were available, the types were taken from metadata supplied by the sample provider, not from assay-based typing. Overall study outcomes, separate from this receptor: How much clinical and demographic metadata was included differed by source and by participant, and the metadata was provided uncurated.

TCRbeta CDR3 regions were amplified from genomic DNA by means of the immunoSEQ Assay, a bias-controlled multiplex PCR. On the authors' methods: Nucleated cell counts per sample were estimated from amplification of reference gene primers within the assay. To quantify the absolute abundance of each unique TCRbeta CDR3 rearrangement, sequence reads were collapsed and filtered. For each sample, productive Simpson clonality was calculated by taking the square root of Simpson's diversity index across productive rearrangements. TCRdb took this table from immuneACCESS and kept in-frame rearrangements with V and J called. Such tables lack part of the clones; where checked against another copy, unresolved V genes explain under half of the gap, and the rest is unexplained. V and J calls and clone size are given by that table; D and trimming were obtained from the DNA. Present in this sample are approximately 120,000 clones, about four fifths of which were seen just once. 12% of the sample belongs to the ten largest clones.

Of note for this clone: Its cognate antigen has yet to be identified. No base quality information exists; no much larger clone differs at one position.

The collaborating institutions used their own protocols to collect whole blood in K2EDTA tubes. For TCRbeta analysis, collaborator samples were shipped as frozen whole blood, as isolated PBMCs, or as DNA extracted from either sample type. CDR3 length: 16 amino acids, cysteine to phenylalanine. Of the read, only the CDR3 DNA is kept; its 48 bases are in frame from base 1. CDR1 and CDR2 are drawn from the germline V gene: SGHTS, YDEGEE. Relative to germline, V is missing 5 bases and J is missing 0 bases, with 10 bases of the junction outside any gene match. The source is a man aged 55-75 years with acute or convalescent COVID-19. The sequencing sample was made of peripheral blood. Recombination connected TRBV5-8 to TRBJ2-7; a stretch of 8 junction bases matches TRBD1. The CDR3 region has the sequence CASRYGQGAGSYEQYF. The nucleotide sequence reads TGTGCCAGCAGATACGGACAGGGAGCGGGCTCCTACGAGCAGTACTTC.